This record covers a single T cell receptor beta chain. What it recognizes is unknown. The PCR used 60 Vbeta and 13 Jbeta primers. Clones were read by immunoSEQ multiplex PCR, and TCRdb kept only the in-frame ones, dropping some. Counted here are about 70,000 clones, 65% to 80% occurring once; the ten biggest clones make up around a sixth. This sample is drawn from a study of cytomegalovirus exposure and HLA in healthy donors. Study-wide results and limits: The HLA-A and HLA-B alleles of most subjects were reportedly predicted accurately from TCR beta sequences. Earlier analysis looked at TCR beta V segments, and most were productive about 87% or about 30% of the time. Highly shared sequence variants in one cluster were likely a sequencing artifact. There were reportedly fewer N-insertions in an Asian-associated ancestry cluster than the roughly 610-donor mean, in a later analysis.

The sample consisted of PBMCs. This TCR derives from a man aged 40-55 years in good health and CMV-seropositive.

This CDR3 is CASSLGQIKRWEKLFF. CDR3 nucleotides: TGTGCCAGCAGCTTAGGACAGATCAAACGTTGGGAAAAACTGTTTTTT. The chain employs TRBV7-6 and TRBJ1-4; TRBD1 might be the D (5 bases). The CDR3 extends over 16 amino acids. The germline V gene encodes CDR1 SGHVS and CDR2 FNYEAQ. Trimming took 1 base from V and 8 from J, leaving 17 bases between them.